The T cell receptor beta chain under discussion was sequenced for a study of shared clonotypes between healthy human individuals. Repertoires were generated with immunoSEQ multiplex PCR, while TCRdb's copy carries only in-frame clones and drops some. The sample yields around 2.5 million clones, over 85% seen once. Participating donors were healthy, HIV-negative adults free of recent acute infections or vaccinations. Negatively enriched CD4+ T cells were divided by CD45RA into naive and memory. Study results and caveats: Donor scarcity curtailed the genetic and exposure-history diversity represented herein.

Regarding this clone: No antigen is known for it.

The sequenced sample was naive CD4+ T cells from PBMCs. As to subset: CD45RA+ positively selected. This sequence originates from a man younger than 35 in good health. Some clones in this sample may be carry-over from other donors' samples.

This chain's CDR3 is CASSQRGGLAGGPGTDTQYF. CDR3 DNA: TGTGCCAGCAGCCAAAGGGGAGGGCTAGCGGGAGGGCCCGGCACAGATACGCAGTATTTT. The V gene is TRBV4-2, the J gene TRBJ2-3, with 12 positions matching TRBD2. The CDR3 contains 20 residues. Germline assignment: CDR1 LGHNA and CDR2 YNFKEQ. Germline trimming cut 2 bases from V and 1 base from J; bases unmatched to any gene: 13.